This paragraph covers one T cell receptor (beta chain) sequence. Its cognate antigen is unknown. This record belongs to a study of cytomegalovirus exposure and HLA in healthy donors. Regarding the study as a whole: CMV antigen specificity was confirmed in vitro for a few CMV-associated chains.

Germline trimming cut 3 bases from V and 1 base from J; bases unmatched to any gene: 10. The germline CDR1 and CDR2 sequences are LGHNT and FRNRAP. CDR3 size: 18 residues. The PCR contained 60 Vbeta and 13 Jbeta primers. Generated by immunoSEQ multiplex PCR, the TCRdb table keeps only in-frame clones and is missing some. The data show approximately 110,000 clones, roughly 67% seen once. Sequenced input: PBMCs. This TCR came from a man aged 18 to 29 in good health and CMV-seropositive. This sequence joins TRBV12-5 and TRBJ2-2, with 8 bases matching TRBD1. CDR3 loop: CASGLTDRASLNTGELFF. The CDR3 DNA follows: TGTGCTAGTGGTTTAACGGACAGGGCGTCACTGAACACCGGGGAGCTGTTTTTT.